What follows describes a single TCR beta chain. The sample belongs to a study of CD8+ T cells in alopecia areata. For the study at large: Treated patients took oral tofacitinib at 5 to 10 mg twice daily.

Once RNA had been extracted, it was reverse transcribed into cDNA to act as the sequencing template. Profiled with immunoSEQ multiplex PCR; TCRdb holds only in-frame clones, not every one. The sample contains more than 150,000 clones, approximately 53% of which appear only once. Germline loops: CDR1 LNHNV, CDR2 YYDKDF (reference sequence). V lost 3 bases and J 5 bases, leaving 16 bases between the germline ends. The CDR3 covers 15 residues. The TCR sequence derives from a human donor with alopecia areata. The J gene is TRBJ1-1, the V gene TRBV15; TRBD1 is a possible D gene (5 bases). The specimen was CD8+ T cells sorted from blood, collected at week 0. CDR3 sequence reads: CATSRSRGSVTEAFF. The CDR3 nucleotides are TGTGCCACCAGCAGGAGTAGGGGATCCGTAACTGAAGCTTTCTTT.